This T cell receptor beta chain was sequenced during a study of beta chain features in type 1 diabetes. Study-level background: Sorted cells numbering roughly 98,000,000 were examined across all samples.

Isolated RNA was reverse transcribed in full, so expressed TCRB transcripts were sequenced. Profiling relied on immunoSEQ multiplex PCR, and the TCRdb table lists in-frame clones only, not all of them. The sample lists 900,000 or so clones, roughly a sixth occurring once. CDR1 and CDR2 from the germline V gene are SGHRS and YFSETQ. This CDR3 region has 13 residues. Trimming took off 6 bases at V and 3 bases at J, with 12 bases between the two ends. A sort by CD45RO/CCR7/CD25/CD127/CD95/CD27 yielded CD4+ naive, central memory, regulatory and stem cell-like memory cells. The TCR originated in a woman aged 18 to 35 in good health. The V call is TRBV5-1, the J call TRBJ1-1, with no clear D. Material: naive CD4+ T cells from blood. CDR3 amino acids: CASKGQVHTEAFF. DNA for the CDR3: TGCGCCAGCAAAGGGCAGGTCCACACTGAAGCTTTCTTT.